These T cell receptor beta chains were read from a single sample in a study of T cell responses to AZD1222 COVID-19 vaccine. Clones were read by immunoSEQ multiplex PCR, and TCRdb kept only the in-frame ones, dropping some. The sample lists 150,000 to 200,000 clones; around 90% were seen once. Source: peripheral blood, taken 28 days after the second AZD1222 dose. The receptors were gathered from an adult who received the AZD1222 COVID-19 vaccine. Both conserved end residues are part of each CDR3.

TRBJ1-6 | TRBV19 | CASSKGELYNSPLHF
TRBJ1-2 | TRBV6-1 | CASSERQSVYGYTF
TRBJ2-3 | TRBV18 | CASSPIRGTDTQYF
TRBJ2-1 | TRBV7-2 | CASSPSRSYNEQFF
TRBJ2-1 | TRBV3-1/TRBV3-2 | CASSHSGANEQFF
TRBJ2-3 | TRBV7-9 | CASSSPPRGEATDTQYF
TRBJ2-7 | TRBV7-8 | CASSLVVHEQYF
TRBJ1-1 | TRBV18 | CASSPDRSTEAFF
TRBJ2-2 | TRBV5-1 | CASTPSSGRTGELFF
TRBJ2-2 | TRBV5-1 | CASSLVATGSITGELFF
TRBJ1-2 | TRBV6-2/TRBV6-3 | CASSPGQFIRNTF
TRBJ2-6 | TRBV5-4 | CASSLASSGANVLTF
TRBJ2-2 | TRBV12-3/TRBV12-4 | CASSSGAGELFF
TRBJ1-1 | TRBV27 | CATYSGPNTEAFF
TRBJ2-1 | TRBV6-4 | CASSAKIPTGDEQFF
TRBJ1-3 | TRBV5-1 | CASSLAAGRESLYF
TRBJ2-1 | TRBV6-6 | CASSSRYPEAVEQFF
TRBJ1-2 | TRBV5-6 | CASSPGWGGYGYTF
TRBJ1-6 | TRBV9 | CASSPRTGLKSPLHF
TRBJ1-5 | TRBV2 | CASSERRSSNQPQHF
TRBJ2-3 | TRBV9 | CASSPWTSGASDTQYF
TRBJ1-2 | TRBV5-1 | CASSLGTGDTYYGYTF
TRBJ1-3 | TRBV9 | CASSPLVRFSGNTIYF
TRBJ1-4 | TRBV21-1 | CASSKPAPGQGVGTNEKLFF
TRBJ1-4 | TRBV7-2 | CASSLELGWEKLFF
TRBJ1-5 | TRBV10-3 | CAISTDSNQPQHF
TRBJ1-1 | TRBV7-3 | CASRKRRANTEAFF
TRBJ2-7 | TRBV5-8 | CASNTLLGYEQYF
TRBJ2-7 | TRBV19 | CASSTEAEQYF